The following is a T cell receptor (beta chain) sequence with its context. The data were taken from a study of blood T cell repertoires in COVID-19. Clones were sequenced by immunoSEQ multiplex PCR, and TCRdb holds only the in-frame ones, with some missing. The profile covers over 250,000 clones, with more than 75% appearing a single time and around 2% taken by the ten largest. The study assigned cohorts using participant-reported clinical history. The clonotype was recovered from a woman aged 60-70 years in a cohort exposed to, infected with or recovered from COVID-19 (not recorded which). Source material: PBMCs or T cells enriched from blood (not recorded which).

CDR3 DNA sequence: TGTGCCAGCAGCTTCAGACAGGGTCCCTACGAGCAGTACTTC. This codes for CASSFRQGPYEQYF. This sequence joins TRBV14 and TRBJ2-7; 7 nucleotides align to TRBD1. Germline lookup yields CDR1 SGHDN and CDR2 FVKESK. This CDR3 is 14 amino acids long. J was trimmed by 2 bases and V by 5 bases; bases with no gene match: 6.